One sample yielded the 21 T cell receptor beta chains listed below, sequenced in a study of regulatory T cells in long-lasting Graves disease. With iRepertoire HTBI primers and Arm-PCR of CDR3 regions, TCR beta libraries were built. A single record per CDR3 protein comes from TCRdb applying MiXCR to the multiplex PCR reads. This repertoire shows a few hundred thousand distinct CDR3 sequences, roughly a quarter found once; its top ten account for approximately 25%. Noted time point: persistent/refractory GD, antithyroid drugs over 5 years with positive TRAb. With RNA extracted from PBMCs as input, the TCR library was made. Sample: peripheral blood mononuclear cells (PBMCs), taken when the disease was refractory, from a patient treated with antithyroid drugs. The receptor source for this set is a female donor with Graves disease.

The chain links TRBV29-1 to TRBJ1-2; D ambiguous. V was clipped by 0 bases and J by 4 bases, with 21 bases between them. CDR3 size: 17 residues. Germline CDR1 SQVTM, CDR2 ANQGSEA. The CDR3 DNA follows: TGCAGCGTTGAAGAATTTATAGTTAGTTACAGAACCTATGGCTACACCTTC. Translating it yields CSVEEFIVSYRTYGYTF.

The chain carries TRBV20-1 and TRBJ2-5; D perhaps matches TRBD2 (7 bases). V lost 3 bases and J 1 base, leaving 18 bases between the germline ends. The germline V gene has CDR1 DFQATT and CDR2 SNEGSKA (reference sequence). This CDR3 contains 16 residues. This CDR3 reads CSASGGAGVGQETQYF. The DNA for the CDR3 is TGCAGTGCTAGTGGGGGGGCAGGGGTTGGCCAAGAGACCCAGTACTTC.

The rearrangement uses TRBV10-3 and TRBJ2-7; 8 bases align to TRBD2. Looked up from germline, CDR1 is ENHRY and CDR2 is SYGVKD. Germline trimming cut 2 bases from V and 2 bases from J; bases unmatched to any gene: 5. The length of the CDR3 is 15 residues. The CDR3 here is CAISERAGAAYEQYF. For the CDR3, the DNA is TGTGCCATCAGTGAGAGAGCGGGAGCCGCCTACGAGCAGTACTTC.

The chain couples TRBV11-1 to TRBJ2-7, with 13 bases lining up with TRBD2. Germline V gives CDR1 SGHAT, CDR2 FQDESV (reference sequence). CDR3 length: 15 amino acids. Trimming removed 8 bases from V and 1 base from J; junction bases left unmatched: 5. This chain's CDR3 is CASALAGGRSYEQYF. As DNA, the CDR3 is TGTGCCAGCGCACTAGCGGGAGGGAGGTCCTACGAGCAGTACTTC.

This chain uses TRBV28 with TRBJ2-1, with a tentative D call TRBD2 (6 bases). The CDR3 loop spans 13 amino acids. Germline V gene lookup returns CDR1 MDHEN and CDR2 SYDVKM. V gave up 2 bases and J gave up 7 bases, with 9 bases separating them. In DNA form, the CDR3 reads TGTGCCAGCAGTTTAACGGGAGTGAATGAGCAGTTCTTC. This codes for CASSLTGVNEQFF.

In its sample, this clonotype was seen many times. The chain is built from TRBV2 and TRBJ2-1; the D is unclear. V was cut by 3 bases and J by 12 bases, with 12 bases left in between. Germline V gene lookup returns CDR1 SNHLY and CDR2 FYNNEI. There are 12 residues in the CDR3. CDR3 in DNA: TGTGCCAGCAGTGATCAGGTATTGGGGCAGTTCTTC. It codes for CASSDQVLGQFF.

This clonotype has at least ten counts. This chain joins TRBV3-1 and TRBJ1-5; D not resolved. Germline lookup yields CDR1 LGHDT and CDR2 YNNKEL (reference sequence). V was pared by 2 bases and J by 4 bases, with 6 bases between. The CDR3 is made up of 13 amino acids. The CDR3 DNA reads TGTGCCAGCAGCCAACAGAGGAATCAGCCCCAGCATTTT. Residues: CASSQQRNQPQHF. The entire variable domain, with the rest obtained from reference TRBV3-1 and TRBJ1-5, is as follows: DTAVSQTPKYLVTQMGNDKSIKCEQNLGHDTMYWYKQDSKKFLKIMFSYNNKELIINETVPNRFSPKSPDKAHLNLHINSLELGDSAVYFCASSQQRNQPQHFGDGTRLSIL.

This clonotype was observed a few times. At one end the junction does not follow the germline gene, possibly because of a read error. The chain joins TRBV5-1 to TRBJ2-2, with 8 bases identical to TRBD1. The CDR3 is 15 residues long. The germline V gene has CDR1 SGHRS and CDR2 YFSETQ. CDR3 nucleotide sequence: TGCGCCAGCAGTCCGGACAGGGTGAACAACGGGGAGCTGTTTTTT. Its translation: CASSPDRVNNGELFF.

This chain joins TRBV2 and TRBJ2-2, with 7 bases fitting TRBD2. The CDR3 is made up of 16 amino acids. The V gene end was trimmed by 5 bases and the J gene end by 1 base; junction bases not matched to a gene: 7. Looked up from germline, CDR1 is SNHLY and CDR2 is FYNNEI. The CDR3 region has the DNA TGTGCCAGCAGTTTTGCGGGCGGGAGGAACACCGGGGAGCTGTTTTTT. As protein: CASSFAGGRNTGELFF.

The chain links TRBV5-5 to TRBJ1-2; D is undetermined. The CDR3 runs 15 residues. V lost 2 bases and J lost 0, with 11 bases in between. Germline assignment: CDR1 SGHKS and CDR2 YYEKEE (reference sequence). For the CDR3, the DNA is TGTGCCAGCAGCTTCCGCCATAATTCTAACTATGGCTACACCTTC. Protein sequence: CASSFRHNSNYGYTF.

This clonotype has a handful of counts. CDR3 in DNA: TGCGCCAGCAGCCAACGGACCCGCACCGGGGAGCTGTTTTTT. Its translation is CASSQRTRTGELFF. This chain links TRBV4-3 with TRBJ2-2, with D uncertain. The germline V gene encodes CDR1 LGHNA and CDR2 YSLEER. The V and J ends lost 2 bases and 4 bases respectively, with 8 bases between them. The CDR3 loop spans 14 amino acids.

This clonotype was counted ten times or more. The chain uses TRBV28 and TRBJ1-2; 8 positions agree with TRBD1. There are 14 residues in the CDR3. Germline CDR1 is MDHEN and CDR2 is SYDVKM. V trimming: 2 bases; J trimming: 5 bases; junction bases outside the gene matches: 4. The CDR3 loop is CASSLGGQGYGYTF. DNA of the CDR3: TGTGCCAGCAGTTTAGGAGGACAGGGTTATGGCTACACCTTC.

This clonotype was seen many times. The V gene is TRBV28, the J gene TRBJ1-5; 9 bases map to TRBD1. The CDR3 spans 15 residues. J gave up 4 bases and V 6 bases, and 7 bases lay outside the gene matches. Per the germline V gene, CDR1 is MDHEN and CDR2 is SYDVKM. The CDR3 protein is CASSPGTGRNQPQHF. The CDR3 DNA sequence: TGTGCCAGCAGCCCCGGGACAGGGAGGAATCAGCCCCAGCATTTT.

The V gene is TRBV7-6, the J gene TRBJ2-5; D is perhaps TRBD1 or TRBD2 (5 bases each). The germline V gene encodes CDR1 SGHVS and CDR2 FNYEAQ. The CDR3 spans 15 residues. V dropped 4 bases and J dropped 2 bases, with 14 bases sitting between them. CDR3 coding DNA: TGTGCCAGCAGCTACCGGGACGGAAAACAAGAGACCCAGTACTTC. Encoded protein: CASSYRDGKQETQYF. Full variable domain (missing parts from reference TRBV7-6 and TRBJ2-5): GAGVSQSPRYKVTKRGQDVALRCDPISGHVSLYWYRQALGQGPEFLTYFNYEAQQDKSGLPNDRFSAERPEGSISTLTIQRTEQRDSAMYRCASSYRDGKQETQYFGPGTRLLVL.

This clonotype was seen at least ten times. The CDR3 DNA is TGTGCCAGTCATCGTCGACAGGGCGATAATGAAAAACTGTTTTTT. Residues: CASHRRQGDNEKLFF. The rearrangement uses TRBV2 and TRBJ1-4; the match to TRBD1 covers 7 bases. Per the germline V gene, CDR1 is SNHLY and CDR2 is FYNNEI. V was clipped by 9 bases and J by 4 bases; unmatched bases: 11. This CDR3 region has 15 residues.

The V call is TRBV20-1, the J call TRBJ2-6; D unresolved. This CDR3 comprises 14 residues. The ends were cut back, 3 bases at V and 1 base at J, with 7 bases in the middle. The germline gives CDR1 DFQATT, CDR2 SNEGSKA (reference sequence). CDR3 amino acids: CSAREDSGANVLTF. In nucleotides, the CDR3 is TGCAGTGCTAGGGAAGATTCTGGGGCCAACGTCCTGACTTTC.

V is TRBV25-1 and J is TRBJ2-7, with TRBD2 identical over 7 bases. Germline V gives CDR1 MGHDK, CDR2 SYGVNS. The J segment lost 5 bases and the V segment lost 4 bases, leaving 14 bases of the junction unmatched. This CDR3 is 16 amino acids long. CDR3 nucleotide sequence: TGTGCCAGCAGTGCACCTCGGACTAGTGTTATCAACGAGCAGTACTTC. This sequence encodes CASSAPRTSVINEQYF.

This clonotype has at least ten counts. CDR3 sequence (DNA): TGTGCCAGCAGCACACCTGACAGGGACTACGAGCAGTACTTC. Translating gives CASSTPDRDYEQYF. The chain uses TRBV12-3 or TRBV12-4 and TRBJ2-7; TRBD1 matches 7 bases. This CDR3 is 14 amino acids long. Trimming at V came to 6 bases and at J to 3 bases, leaving 8 bases not matched to a gene.

This clonotype was detected only a few times. V usage is TRBV7-9 and J usage is TRBJ1-1, with D possibly TRBD1 on 5 matching bases. Per the germline V gene, CDR1 is SEHNR and CDR2 is FQNEAQ (reference sequence). The CDR3 is 14 amino acids. Trimming removed 4 bases at V and 1 base at J, with 10 bases between. The CDR3 nucleotides read TGTGCCAGCAGCTACGGACAAACGAACACTGAAGCTTTCTTT. It yields the protein CASSYGQTNTEAFF.

Comments on this clonotype: The junction departs from germline at one end; a sequencing error may be responsible. The CDR3 bases are TGTACCAGCAGCCCGCGGAGGGTCCCTGGGGTGGCCCTCCACTTT. Protein: CTSSPRRVPGVALHF. This chain joins TRBV14 and TRBJ1-6; no definite D call. The CDR3 runs 15 residues. Germline lookup yields CDR1 SGHDN and CDR2 FVKESK.

This clonotype has at least ten counts. The chain couples TRBV7-9 to TRBJ2-5; 9 bases match TRBD1. The ends lost 0 bases at V and 7 bases at J; junction bases unmatched: 9. The CDR3 extends over 16 amino acids. CDR1 is SEHNR, CDR2 FQNEAQ, per germline (reference sequence). The CDR3 sequence is CASSLAPPGQGATQYF. CDR3 coding DNA: TGTGCCAGCAGCTTAGCGCCACCGGGACAGGGTGCGACCCAGTACTTC.